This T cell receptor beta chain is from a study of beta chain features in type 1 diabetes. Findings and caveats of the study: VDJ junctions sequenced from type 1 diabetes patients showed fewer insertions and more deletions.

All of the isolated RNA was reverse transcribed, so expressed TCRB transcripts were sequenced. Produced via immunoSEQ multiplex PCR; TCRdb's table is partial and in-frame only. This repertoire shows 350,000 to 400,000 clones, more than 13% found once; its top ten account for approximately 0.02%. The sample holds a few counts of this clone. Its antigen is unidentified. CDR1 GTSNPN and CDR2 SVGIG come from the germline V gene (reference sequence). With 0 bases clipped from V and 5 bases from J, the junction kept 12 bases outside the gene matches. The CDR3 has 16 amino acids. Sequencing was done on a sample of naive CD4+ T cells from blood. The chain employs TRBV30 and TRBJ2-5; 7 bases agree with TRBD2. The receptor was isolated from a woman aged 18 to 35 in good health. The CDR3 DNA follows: TGTGCCTGGAGTGTATCTTCGCGGGGGATCGGGGAGACCCAGTACTTC. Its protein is CAWSVSSRGIGETQYF.